Below, 17 T cell receptor beta chains from the same sample are listed, as sequenced in a study of blood T cell repertoires in COVID-19. Repertoires were generated with immunoSEQ multiplex PCR, while TCRdb's copy carries only in-frame clones and drops some. The data show some 260,000 clones, about 79% seen once. The sample consisted of peripheral blood. The receptor source for this set is a man older than 75 with acute or convalescent COVID-19.

This chain connects TRBV11-2 to TRBJ2-7; unclear D gene. Germline V lookup: CDR1 SGHAT, CDR2 FQNNGV. CDR3 length: 14 amino acids. Trimming shortened V by 0 bases and J by 2 bases, and 8 bases separated the two germline ends. The chain's CDR3 is CASSLEAHTYEQYF. Written as DNA, the CDR3 is TGTGCCAGCAGCTTAGAGGCACATACCTACGAGCAGTACTTC. The full variable domain, its missing parts supplied by reference TRBV11-2 and TRBJ2-7, is EAGVAQSPRYKIIEKRQSVAFWCNPISGHATLYWYQQILGQGPKLLIQFQNNGVVDDSQLPKDRFSAERLKGVDSTLKIQPAKLEDSAVYLCASSLEAHTYEQYFGPGTRLTVT.

This sequence joins TRBV5-1 and TRBJ2-6; no definite D call. CDR3 length: 18 amino acids. The ends were cut back, 2 bases at V and 4 bases at J, with 19 bases in the middle. CDR1 and CDR2 (germline): SGHRS, YFSETQ. The CDR3 reads CASSFGAPAPRGANVLTF. In nucleotides, the CDR3 is TGCGCCAGCAGCTTTGGCGCGCCAGCCCCTAGAGGGGCCAACGTCCTGACTTTC.

The rearrangement joins TRBV4-1 to TRBJ1-5; weak D call: TRBD1 (5 bases). This CDR3 is 16 amino acids long. V gave up 0 bases and J gave up 7 bases, with 16 bases separating them. CDR1 and CDR2 from the germline V gene are MGHRA and YSYEKL. The CDR3 DNA follows: TGCGCCAGCAGCCAAGAGAAGGGGCTGGGAAGACAGCCCCAGCATTTT. Its protein is CASSQEKGLGRQPQHF.

The chain recombines TRBV5-4 with TRBJ2-3; 12 bases are a match to TRBD2. Germline V CDR1 and CDR2: SGHNT, YYREEE (reference sequence). The CDR3 has 12 amino acids. V was clipped by 9 bases and J by 6 bases; unmatched bases: 2. For the CDR3, the DNA is TGTGCCACTAGCGGGAGGGCGGATACGCAGTATTTT. Translating it yields CATSGRADTQYF.

This clone was detected only a few times. In DNA, the CDR3 is TGTGCCAGCAGTTCGGGCGGGGGGGATTCAGATACGCAGTATTTT. Protein sequence: CASSSGGGDSDTQYF. This chain joins TRBV28 and TRBJ2-3; 9 bases map to TRBD2. The germline gives CDR1 MDHEN, CDR2 SYDVKM. The V gene end was trimmed by 4 bases and the J gene end by 4 bases; junction bases not matched to a gene: 6. CDR3 length: 15 amino acids.

The chain couples TRBV27 to TRBJ1-6; TRBD1 agrees at 9 bases. CDR3 length: 15 residues. Germline CDR1 MNHEY, CDR2 SMNVEV (reference sequence). With 4 bases clipped from V and 10 bases from J, the junction kept 8 bases outside the gene matches. The CDR3 sequence is CASSSGTGRRSPLHF. Here the CDR3 DNA reads TGTGCCAGCAGTTCGGGGACAGGGAGGAGATCACCCCTCCACTTT.

The rearrangement uses TRBV28 and TRBJ1-5, with D possibly being TRBD1 (6 bases). Trimming left V 6 bases short and J 7 bases short, with 13 bases between. The CDR3 has 13 amino acids. Per the germline V gene, CDR1 is MDHEN and CDR2 is SYDVKM. The CDR3 is CASRYRAGQPQHF. For the CDR3, the DNA is TGTGCCAGCAGATACAGGGCTGGCCAGCCCCAGCATTTT.

The chain has TRBV4-2 and TRBJ1-1, with a weak D call TRBD1 (6 bases). CDR1 and CDR2 from the germline V gene are LGHNA and YNFKEQ. Trimming left V 4 bases short and J 1 base short, with 13 bases between. There are 15 residues in the CDR3. In DNA, the CDR3 is TGTGCCAGCAGCCGATTGACAGGAAAGAACACTGAAGCTTTCTTT. It is translated as CASSRLTGKNTEAFF.

The V call is TRBV5-1, the J call TRBJ1-3; D gene ambiguous. This CDR3 contains 15 residues. Between the trimmed V and J ends, which lost 2 bases and 2 bases, there was a span of 11 bases. Per germline, CDR1 SGHRS and CDR2 YFSETQ. CDR3 in amino acids: CASSLNTVPGNTIYF. CDR3 nucleotide sequence: TGCGCCAGCAGCTTAAATACAGTGCCTGGAAACACCATATATTTT.

This clone appeared once. The chain carries TRBV24-1 and TRBJ2-3; no clear D. CDR3 length: 15 residues. Trimming stripped 0 bases from V and 0 bases from J, with 6 bases between. From germline, CDR1 is KGHDR and CDR2 SFDVKD. CDR3 nucleotides: TGTGCCACCAGTGATTTGACATTTAGCACAGATACGCAGTATTTT. As protein: CATSDLTFSTDTQYF.

This chain uses TRBV7-2 with TRBJ2-7; 11 bases match TRBD1. This CDR3 comprises 16 residues. Looked up from germline, CDR1 is SGHTA and CDR2 is FQGNSA. The J segment lost 4 bases and the V segment lost 6 bases, leaving 11 bases of the junction unmatched. The CDR3 loop reads CASREGGTGGFYEQYF. The CDR3 DNA follows: TGTGCCAGCAGGGAAGGGGGGACAGGGGGATTTTACGAGCAGTACTTC. The full variable domain, rest sourced from reference TRBV7-2 and TRBJ2-7, is GAGVSQSPSNKVTEKGKDVELRCDPISGHTALYWYRQSLGQGLEFLIYFQGNSAPDKSGLPSDRFSAERTGGSVSTLTIQRTQQEDSAVYLCASREGGTGGFYEQYFGPGTRLTVT.

The gene calls are TRBV6-1 and TRBJ1-2; D is uncertain. V was cut by 2 bases and J by 8 bases, with 9 bases left in between. From germline, CDR1 is MNHNS and CDR2 SASEGT. This CDR3 comprises 12 residues. For the CDR3, the DNA is TGTGCCAGCAGTGAATCCGGGAGGGGCTACACCTTC. Translating it yields CASSESGRGYTF.

This clone has a handful of counts. The gene calls are TRBV27 and TRBJ1-4; D ambiguous. Trimming left V 2 bases short and J 5 bases short, with 6 bases between. This CDR3 has 13 amino acids. Germline V CDR1 and CDR2: MNHEY, SMNVEV (reference sequence). DNA of the CDR3: TGTGCCAGCAGTTTAGGCGGAAATGAAAAACTGTTTTTT. It codes for CASSLGGNEKLFF.

V is TRBV3-1 (or the pseudogene TRBV3-2) and J is TRBJ2-7; 9 bases agree with TRBD1. Looked up from germline, CDR1 is LGHDT and CDR2 is YNNKEL (reference sequence). The V gene end was trimmed by 6 bases and the J gene end by 6 bases; junction bases not matched to a gene: 9. The CDR3 has 14 residues. This CDR3 is CASSPWTGDSEQYF. In nucleotides, the CDR3 is TGTGCCAGCAGTCCTTGGACAGGGGACTCCGAGCAGTACTTC.

The V call is TRBV24-1, the J call TRBJ2-1, with 8 bases lining up with TRBD2. Germline loops: CDR1 KGHDR, CDR2 SFDVKD. The V segment lost 3 bases and the J segment 7 bases; nucleotides outside the gene matches: 4. The CDR3 loop spans 14 amino acids. The CDR3 bases are TGTGCCACCAGTGATCCCGGGGGGGGGAATGAGCAGTTCTTC. It codes for CATSDPGGGNEQFF.

V usage is TRBV1 and J usage is TRBJ1-3. TRBV1 is annotated as a pseudogene. This CDR3 comprises 12 residues. This CDR3 reads CTSSQDLQGGDF. DNA for the CDR3: TGCACCAGCAGCCAAGATCTTCAAGGGGGGGATTTT.

J is TRBJ1-2 and V is TRBV12-3 or TRBV12-4, with a tentative D call TRBD1 (6 bases). Trimming cost V 6 bases and J 4 bases, with 12 bases left between them. There are 13 residues in the CDR3. CDR3 DNA: TGTGCCAGCAGAGACCAGGGGTCCTATGGCTACACCTTC. This gives the protein CASRDQGSYGYTF.